A single sample gave rise to the 30 T cell receptor beta chains below, sequenced in a study of T cells in Graves' hyperthyroidism and ophthalmopathy. Amplified TCR beta CDR3 regions came from RNA transcripts. TCR CDR3 underwent first-round RT-PCR with the HTBI primer set. TCRdb reprocessed the multiplex PCR reads with MiXCR, giving one entry per CDR3 protein. The data contain about 740,000 distinct CDR3 sequences, 11% to 15% of them seen just once; the ten biggest clones take up about a tenth. Sequenced sample: blood. The receptors come from a woman between 18 and 29 years old with Graves' hyperthyroidism.

V and J are TRBV9 and TRBJ1-2, with 7 bases matching TRBD1. This CDR3 contains 15 residues. The V segment lost 1 base and the J segment 2 bases; nucleotides outside the gene matches: 5. Germline V gene sequence: CDR1 SGDLS, CDR2 YYNGEE. CDR3 sequence: CASSVSAGQNYGYTF. DNA of the CDR3: TGTGCCAGCAGCGTATCGGCGGGACAGAACTATGGCTACACCTTC.

The sample holds many counts of this clonotype. The chain employs TRBV7-2 and TRBJ2-7; 8 nucleotides align to TRBD2. This CDR3 comprises 16 residues. Germline-derived CDR1 and CDR2 are SGHTA and FQGNSA. J was trimmed by 2 bases and V by 5 bases; bases with no gene match: 11. The CDR3 nucleotides are TGTGCCAGCAGCCGCCGGGGGGGGGACGGAACCTACGAGCAGTACTTC. The encoded protein is CASSRRGGDGTYEQYF.

This clonotype was counted ten times or more. V is TRBV20-1 and J is TRBJ1-1; 9 bases line up with TRBD1. Germline CDR1 DFQATT, CDR2 SNEGSKA (reference sequence). V was pared by 1 base and J by 5 bases, with 2 bases of the junction left unmatched. This CDR3 spans 13 amino acids. CDR3 amino acids: CSARAGQGTEAFF. As DNA, the CDR3 is TGCAGTGCTAGAGCCGGACAGGGGACTGAAGCTTTCTTT.

In this sample, this clonotype turned up many times. This chain links TRBV27 with TRBJ2-7; the match to TRBD2 covers 11 bases. After removal of 3 bases from V and 3 bases from J, the junction contained 4 bases not matched to a gene. The CDR3 loop spans 15 amino acids. The germline V gene encodes CDR1 MNHEY and CDR2 SMNVEV (reference sequence). Here the CDR3 DNA reads TGTGCCAGCAGTTTTTTGGGGACTAGCGGCTACGAGCAGTACTTC. It specifies CASSFLGTSGYEQYF.

A few counts support this clonotype. The CDR3 loop is CASSPSGWEDTQYF. CDR3 in DNA: TGTGCCAGCAGCCCTTCCGGGTGGGAAGATACGCAGTATTTT. This rearrangement joins TRBV3-1 to TRBJ2-3; D is unresolved. V gave up 4 bases and J gave up 5 bases, with 13 bases separating them. Looked up from germline, CDR1 is LGHDT and CDR2 is YNNKEL (reference sequence). The CDR3 is made up of 14 amino acids.

This clonotype was seen repeatedly, ten times or more. This chain joins TRBV7-8 and TRBJ1-2; D possibly corresponds to TRBD1 (6 bases). Germline CDR1 reads SGHVS; CDR2 reads FQNEAQ. The CDR3 sequence is 15 residues long. Trimming stripped 5 bases from V and 3 bases from J, with 16 bases between. CDR3: CASSLVSDRHYGYTF. The CDR3 DNA is TGTGCCAGCAGCCTTGTATCGGACAGACACTATGGCTACACCTTC.

This clonotype came up many times. The chain combines TRBV7-2 with TRBJ1-5; a possible D gene is TRBD1 (5 bases). Germline lookup yields CDR1 SGHTA and CDR2 FQGNSA. V lost 1 base and J 5 bases, leaving 6 bases between the germline ends. CDR3 length equals 13 residues. The CDR3 loop is CASSLEGHQPQHF. CDR3 nucleotides: TGTGCCAGCAGCTTAGAGGGGCATCAGCCCCAGCATTTT. The variable domain in full, completed from reference TRBV7-2 and TRBJ1-5, reads GAGVSQSPSNKVTEKGKDVELRCDPISGHTALYWYRQSLGQGLEFLIYFQGNSAPDKSGLPSDRFSAERTGGSVSTLTIQRTQQEDSAVYLCASSLEGHQPQHFGDGTRLSIL.

The V and J genes are TRBV7-9 and TRBJ1-1; D is unresolved. The V gene's germline CDR1 is SEHNR and CDR2 FQNEAQ (reference sequence). The CDR3 is 14 residues long. Trimming pared 5 bases from V and 10 bases from J, leaving 20 bases between. For the CDR3, the DNA is TGTGCCAGCAGCCCTAGCGGGAGGAGGTTGGGAGCTTTCTTT. Translated: CASSPSGRRLGAFF.

There are a few counts of this clonotype. J is TRBJ2-1 and V is TRBV20-1, with 9 nucleotides matching TRBD2. This CDR3 is 15 amino acids long. Germline V gives CDR1 DFQATT, CDR2 SNEGSKA (reference sequence). Losses at the gene ends were 0 bases for V and 5 bases for J; bases not matched to a gene: 5. CDR3 coding DNA: TGCAGTGCTAGAGATCTTCTAGCGGGGAACAATGAGCAGTTCTTC. It encodes CSARDLLAGNNEQFF.

The sample holds many counts of this clonotype. V usage is TRBV24-1 and J usage is TRBJ2-5, with no clear D. Germline V gene data show CDR1 as KGHDR and CDR2 as SFDVKD. The CDR3 length is 13 residues. V lost 10 bases and J lost 3, with 14 bases in between. CDR3 loop: CATSGRTKETQYF. CDR3 DNA sequence: TGTGCCACTTCAGGCAGGACCAAAGAGACCCAGTACTTC.

This clonotype was recorded many times. V gene TRBV30 combines with J gene TRBJ2-3; either TRBD1 or TRBD2 may supply D (5 bases each). Germline assignment: CDR1 GTSNPN and CDR2 SVGIG (reference sequence). The CDR3 runs 11 residues. Trimming took 2 bases from V and 8 from J, leaving 8 bases between them. CDR3 sequence: CAWSPGTTQYF. DNA of the CDR3: TGTGCCTGGAGTCCAGGGACTACGCAGTATTTT.

At least ten counts were recorded for this clonotype. The rearrangement uses TRBV27 and TRBJ1-1; D is possibly TRBD1 (6 bases). The V end was cut by 7 bases, the J end by 5 bases, with 20 bases between. Looked up from germline, CDR1 is MNHEY and CDR2 is SMNVEV (reference sequence). The CDR3 extends over 15 amino acids. The CDR3 coding sequence is TGTGCCAGCAACGACCGACAGGCCACAAGGACTGAAGCTTTCTTT. Its protein is CASNDRQATRTEAFF.

The chain has TRBV7-8 and TRBJ2-7; D remains ambiguous. Trimming left V 3 bases short and J 0 bases short, with 12 bases between. Per the germline V gene, CDR1 is SGHVS and CDR2 is FQNEAQ. The CDR3 runs 15 residues. The CDR3 nucleotides are TGTGCCAGCAGCTTGGCGGAAATTAACTCCTACGAGCAGTACTTC. This codes for CASSLAEINSYEQYF.

This clonotype was counted many times. The chain recombines TRBV6-2 or TRBV6-3 with TRBJ2-1, with TRBD1 as a possible D gene (6 bases). The CDR3 covers 16 residues. The V and J ends lost 7 bases and 6 bases respectively, with 22 bases between them. The germline V gene encodes CDR1 MNHEY and CDR2 SVGEGT. The CDR3 region is CASIRKDRTLSNEQFF. CDR3 bases: TGTGCCAGCATACGGAAGGACAGAACGTTGAGCAATGAGCAGTTCTTC.

As concerns this clonotype: Without the conserved terminal phenylalanine or tryptophan, this CDR3 likely stems from a read error. V and J are TRBV4-1 and TRBJ2-6; unclear D gene. The CDR3 loop spans 14 amino acids. Trimming removed 4 bases at V and 0 bases at J, with 4 bases between. Germline V gives CDR1 MGHRA, CDR2 YSYEKL. This CDR3 reads CASSRISGANVLTL. The CDR3 DNA sequence: TGCGCCAGCAGCCGAATCTCTGGGGCCAACGTCCTGACTTTA.

This clonotype was recorded a few times. The chain couples TRBV9 to TRBJ2-2; no reliable D call. With 2 bases removed from V and 1 base from J, the gap between germline ends came to 9 bases. Germline V CDR1 and CDR2: SGDLS, YYNGEE. The CDR3 spans 15 residues. CDR3: CASSVSSGNTGELFF. The CDR3 DNA follows: TGTGCCAGCAGCGTCAGCTCAGGGAACACCGGGGAGCTGTTTTTT.

V usage is TRBV20-1 and J usage is TRBJ2-7; the match to TRBD2 covers 7 bases. Germline assignment: CDR1 DFQATT and CDR2 SNEGSKA (reference sequence). CDR3 length equals 12 residues. The trim removed 6 bases at V and 3 bases at J, leaving 5 bases unmatched. CDR3 nucleotides: TGCAGTGCCCGCGGGAGCTTCTACGAGCAGTACTTC. It yields the protein CSARGSFYEQYF.

There are many counts of this clonotype. The chain joins TRBV7-9 to TRBJ2-1; the D call may be TRBD1 or TRBD2 (5 bases each). From germline, CDR1 is SEHNR and CDR2 FQNEAQ (reference sequence). CDR3 length equals 15 residues. V was trimmed by 5 bases and J by 1 base, leaving 12 bases between them. The CDR3 protein is CASSTRGGSYNEQFF. The CDR3 DNA sequence: TGTGCCAGCAGCACCCGTGGGGGTTCCTACAATGAGCAGTTCTTC.

The J gene is TRBJ2-6, the V gene TRBV7-9, with D possibly being TRBD2 (5 bases). V shed 1 base and J shed 11 bases, with 6 bases lying between them. CDR1 is SEHNR and CDR2 is FQNEAQ in the germline V gene (reference sequence). The CDR3 sequence is 12 residues long. CDR3: CASSLGGHVLTF. The CDR3 DNA reads as TGTGCCAGCAGCTTAGGAGGGCACGTCCTGACTTTC.

The sample holds a few counts of this clonotype. J is TRBJ1-2 and V is TRBV5-1, with 9 bases fitting TRBD1. Germline V gives CDR1 SGHRS, CDR2 YFSETQ. The CDR3 is 15 amino acids. V was clipped by 0 bases and J by 4 bases; unmatched bases: 4. CDR3 DNA sequence: TGCGCCAGCAGCTTGGGGGGACAGGGTGGCTATGGCTACACCTTC. This gives the protein CASSLGGQGGYGYTF.

This clonotype has more than one count but fewer than ten. The rearrangement uses TRBV19 and TRBJ1-1; maybe TRBD1 (6 bases). Trimming pared 7 bases from V and 7 bases from J, leaving 19 bases between. This CDR3 has 14 amino acids. Germline lookup yields CDR1 LNHDA and CDR2 SQIVND (reference sequence). This CDR3 reads CASNPTGSGGEAFF. The DNA of the CDR3 is TGTGCCAGTAATCCGACAGGTTCGGGGGGTGAAGCTTTCTTT. Based on the CDR3 plus reference TRBV19 and TRBJ1-1, the full variable domain is DGGITQSPKYLFRKEGQNVTLSCEQNLNHDAMYWYRQDPGQGLRLIYYSQIVNDFQKGDIAEGYSVSREKKESFPLTVTSAQKNPTAFYLCASNPTGSGGEAFFGQGTRLTVV.

This clonotype has a count of ten or more. The chain recombines TRBV11-2 with TRBJ2-1; 11 positions match TRBD2. The J segment lost 6 bases and the V segment lost 4 bases, leaving 8 bases of the junction unmatched. CDR3 length: 16 residues. The germline V gene has CDR1 SGHAT and CDR2 FQNNGV. The DNA of the CDR3 is TGTGCCAGCAGCTCTCCGGCTAGCGGGAGGTTCAATGAGCAGTTCTTC. It encodes CASSSPASGRFNEQFF.

This clonotype was seen more than once but under ten times. V is TRBV11-2 and J is TRBJ1-6, with 9 bases that match TRBD1. The CDR3 runs to 15 residues. V dropped 3 bases and J dropped 10; count of bases not matched to a gene: 7. Germline-derived CDR1 and CDR2 are SGHAT and FQNNGV. The CDR3 here is CASSFPGTGISPLHF. CDR3 bases: TGTGCCAGCAGCTTTCCCGGGACAGGGATATCACCCCTCCACTTT.

The CDR3 protein is CASSIDTGFTEAFF. CDR3 bases: TGTGCCAGTAGTATAGATACAGGATTTACTGAAGCTTTCTTT. This chain joins TRBV19 and TRBJ1-1; TRBD1 might be the D (5 bases). Trimming removed 0 bases from V and 5 bases from J, with 10 bases in between. Germline V gene lookup returns CDR1 LNHDA and CDR2 SQIVND (reference sequence). This CDR3 spans 14 amino acids. The whole variable domain, remainder taken from reference TRBV19 and TRBJ1-1, is DGGITQSPKYLFRKEGQNVTLSCEQNLNHDAMYWYRQDPGQGLRLIYYSQIVNDFQKGDIAEGYSVSREKKESFPLTVTSAQKNPTAFYLCASSIDTGFTEAFFGQGTRLTVV.

CDR3 amino acids: CASSLMGLGQGGNTIYF. The DNA of the CDR3 is TGTGCCAGCAGCTTAATGGGTCTAGGACAGGGAGGAAACACCATATATTTT. The chain employs TRBV7-2 and TRBJ1-3; 8 bases fit TRBD1. The CDR3 has 17 residues. The germline V gene encodes CDR1 SGHTA and CDR2 FQGNSA. V gave up 2 bases and J gave up 4 bases; unmatched junction bases: 10.

The chain combines TRBV6-2 or TRBV6-3 with TRBJ2-2, with 7 bases matching TRBD1. CDR1 MNHEY and CDR2 SVGEGT come from the germline V gene. With V trimmed by 5 bases and J by 4 bases, 4 bases remained unmatched. The CDR3 consists of 14 residues. CDR3 protein: CASSRTGSTGELFF. CDR3 in DNA: TGTGCCAGCAGTAGGACAGGCTCCACCGGGGAGCTGTTTTTT.

This clonotype was detected a few times. The chain employs TRBV7-8 and TRBJ2-2; D unclear. V lost 1 base and J 5 bases, leaving 14 bases between the germline ends. The CDR3 totals 16 residues. Looked up from germline, CDR1 is SGHVS and CDR2 is FQNEAQ. CDR3 DNA: TGTGCCAGCAGCTTAGATCTCTCTACCCCGACCGGGGAGCTGTTTTTT. Protein: CASSLDLSTPTGELFF.

V and J are TRBV7-6 and TRBJ1-6; D is ambiguous. The CDR3 consists of 13 residues. Trimming took 2 bases from V and 10 from J, leaving 9 bases between them. Germline V gene lookup returns CDR1 SGHVS and CDR2 FNYEAQ. The CDR3 nucleotides are TGTGCCAGCAGCTTAATCTGGGCATCACCCCTCCACTTT. This translates into CASSLIWASPLHF.

This clonotype showed up many times. The gene calls are TRBV29-1 and TRBJ2-5; D is undetermined. The CDR3 totals 13 residues. Trimming took 4 bases from V and 6 from J, leaving 15 bases between them. Germline values: CDR1 SQVTM, CDR2 ANQGSEA. DNA of the CDR3: TGCAGCGTTGTATCACTACTTCTGAAGACCCAGTACTTC. This sequence encodes CSVVSLLLKTQYF.

In its sample, this clonotype was seen a few times. The chain combines TRBV11-2 with TRBJ2-1; D remains unclear. This CDR3 contains 15 residues. The germline CDR1 and CDR2 sequences are SGHAT and FQNNGV. The V gene lost 4 bases and the J gene lost 4 bases, with 14 bases spanning the gap. CDR3 protein: CASSWSLAMYNEQFF. The CDR3 region has the DNA TGTGCCAGCAGCTGGTCCCTCGCAATGTACAATGAGCAGTTCTTC.